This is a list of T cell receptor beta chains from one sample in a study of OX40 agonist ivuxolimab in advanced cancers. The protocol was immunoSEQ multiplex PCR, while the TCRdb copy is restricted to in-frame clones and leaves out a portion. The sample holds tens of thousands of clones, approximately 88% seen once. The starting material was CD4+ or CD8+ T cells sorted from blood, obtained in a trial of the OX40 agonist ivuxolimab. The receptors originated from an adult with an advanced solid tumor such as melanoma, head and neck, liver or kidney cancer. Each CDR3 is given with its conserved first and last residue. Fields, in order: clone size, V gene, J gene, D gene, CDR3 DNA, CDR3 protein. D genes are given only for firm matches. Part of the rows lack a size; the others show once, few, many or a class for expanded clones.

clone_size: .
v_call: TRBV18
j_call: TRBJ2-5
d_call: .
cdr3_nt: TGTGCCAGCTCACCAATTGAAAACCAAGAGACCCAGTACTTC
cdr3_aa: CASSPIENQETQYF

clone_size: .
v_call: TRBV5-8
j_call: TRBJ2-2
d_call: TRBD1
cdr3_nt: TGTGCCAGCAGCTCGAACAGGGGTGGGAACACCGGGGAGCTGTTTTTT
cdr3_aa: CASSSNRGGNTGELFF

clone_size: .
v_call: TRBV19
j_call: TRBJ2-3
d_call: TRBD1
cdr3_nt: TGTGCCAGTAGTATCGTTCTCGGGACAGGGGGCTCGGATACGCAGTATTTT
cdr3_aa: CASSIVLGTGGSDTQYF

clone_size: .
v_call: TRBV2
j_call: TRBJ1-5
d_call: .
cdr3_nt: TGTGCCAGCAGGGGTACGGGCAATCAGCCCCAGCATTTT
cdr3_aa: CASRGTGNQPQHF

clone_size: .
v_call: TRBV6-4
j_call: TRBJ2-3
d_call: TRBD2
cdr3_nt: TGTGCCAGCAGTGTATTCAGCGGGGGGGCCACAGATACGCAGTATTTT
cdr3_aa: CASSVFSGGATDTQYF

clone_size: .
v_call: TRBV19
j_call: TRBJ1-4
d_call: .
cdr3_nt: TGTGCCAGTAGTAATGGCAGGGTGAATGAAAAACTGTTTTTT
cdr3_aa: CASSNGRVNEKLFF

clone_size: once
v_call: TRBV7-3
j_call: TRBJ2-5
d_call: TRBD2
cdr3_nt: TGTGCCAGCAGCGCCACCGGGACTAACCCGAGGGAGACCCAGTACTTC
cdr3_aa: CASSATGTNPRETQYF

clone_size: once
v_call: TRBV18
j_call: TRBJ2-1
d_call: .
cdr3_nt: TGTGCCAGCTCAGAGAGACAGGCCAGCTCCTACAATGAGCAGTTCTTC
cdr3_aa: CASSERQASSYNEQFF

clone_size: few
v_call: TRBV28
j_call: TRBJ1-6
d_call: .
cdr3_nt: TGTGCCAGCAGTTCGGCCTCCTATAATTCACCCCTCCACTTT
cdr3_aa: CASSSASYNSPLHF

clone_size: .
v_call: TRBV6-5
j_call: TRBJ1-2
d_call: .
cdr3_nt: TGTGCCAGCAGCAGCGGGACAAGGGACCGTGGCTACACCTTC
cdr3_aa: CASSSGTRDRGYTF

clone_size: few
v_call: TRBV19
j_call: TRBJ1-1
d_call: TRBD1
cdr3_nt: TGTGCCAGTAGCCCTGGGACAGGGGGCCGAGCTTTCTTT
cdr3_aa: CASSPGTGGRAFF

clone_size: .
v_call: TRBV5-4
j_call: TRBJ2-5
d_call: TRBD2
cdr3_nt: TGTGCCAGCAGCTTGGCGGGGGGGGAAGAGACCCAGTACTTC
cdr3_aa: CASSLAGGEETQYF

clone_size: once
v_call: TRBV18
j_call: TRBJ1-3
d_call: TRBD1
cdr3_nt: TGTGCCAGCTCACCAACTCGACAGGGCGCGGGAAACACCATATATTTT
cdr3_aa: CASSPTRQGAGNTIYF

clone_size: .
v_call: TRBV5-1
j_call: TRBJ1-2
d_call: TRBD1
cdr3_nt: TGCGCCAGCAGCCAGGGACAGGGGGCAGTTGGCTACACCTTC
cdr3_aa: CASSQGQGAVGYTF